This note documents a single T cell receptor (beta chain) sequence. This clone was counted a few times. Its antigen is currently not known. No clone much larger than this one lies a single base away; base qualities are absent. The donors were healthy, HIV-negative adults who had no recently reported acute infections or vaccinations. Every donor was a Caucasian adult residing in Nashville, Tennessee, USA. CD4+ T cells were enriched by magnetic negative selection, after which naive cells were positively selected on CD45RA and the negative fraction was taken as the memory subset. Blood was collected by leukapheresis, and PBMCs were isolated by Ficoll-Histopaque density gradient centrifugation and then cryopreserved in liquid nitrogen vapor phase. Purity and quantity of every magnetically sorted T cell population were checked by analytical flow cytometry. Each sorted fraction had its genomic DNA isolated and then quantified by UV absorbance on a Nanodrop 2000c.

This entry is derived from a study of shared clonotypes between healthy human individuals (dated by TCRdb to 2018 to 2020). For the study in its entirety: Two women and a few men aged 18 to 49 years were included in the cohort. For each donor, three plates each were used for CD4 naive and CD4 memory, two plates were used for CD8 naive, and one plate was used for CD8 memory. Blood TCR repertoires of several healthy adults were deeply sequenced to estimate repertoire size and the extent of clonotype sharing between individuals. To increase sequencing depth and limit assay-specific biases, different laboratories used diverse techniques to prepare libraries and sequence TCR repertoires. Between about 0.9 and 8.9 billion PBMCs per donor were obtained by leukapheresis.

Using the deep immunoSEQ assay, multiplex PCR amplified TCR CDR3 regions from genomic DNA. Genomic DNA extracted from each cell subset was distributed evenly over all wells of several immunoSEQ 96-well plates, and each plate served as one replicate. For sorted subsets, each replicate PCR was loaded with about 0.2 ug genomic DNA, equivalent to roughly 30,000 T cell genomes. Purified libraries were quantified with a Qubit 3.0 fluorometer, sized on a Bioanalyzer 2100, and re-quantified with the KAPA Library Quantification kit. Every immunoSEQ 96-well plate was sequenced on a dedicated single-read 150-cycle Illumina NextSeq 550 flow cell. The study's processing was this. Because the immunoSEQ output included only junctional sequences and no quality scores, the filtering could not be the same as the filtering used for full-length reads. Sequences were annotated with PyIR, a Python wrapper for IgBLAST v1.9, and V/J genes and CDR3 were assigned using IMGT germline references. Reads were removed for weak V/J assignments (E-value above 1e-6), missing CDR3, stop codons, out-of-frame junctions, or ambiguous translated residues. V3J clonotypes were defined as sequences sharing an identical inferred V gene, J gene, and CDR3 amino acid sequence. To compute the percentage overlap between repertoires, the number of shared unique clonotypes was divided by the size of the smaller repertoire. Richness of each repertoire was evaluated using RTK rarefaction, the Chao1 estimator, and Recon v2.1 estimates of unobserved clonotypes. OLGA was used to compute generation probabilities for all TCRbeta clonotypes that the gDNA method yielded from a handful of donors. TCRdb obtained this table from immuneACCESS and retained in-frame rearrangements with V and J assigned. These tables miss some clones; where compared with another copy, unresolved V genes account for less than half of the shortfall, and the remainder is unexplained. V and J calls and clone size are as listed in that table; D and trimming were resolved from the DNA. The sample table shows more than 850,000 clones, and around three quarters are seen once. Clones ranked in the top ten supply about 0.52% of the sample.

Results and caveats for the whole study, not just this receptor: Compared with non-shared clonotypes, the clonotypes found in all four sorted-subset donors had higher generation probabilities. Naive subsets generally had larger estimated clonotype richness than memory subsets did. Rarefaction of sorted-subset datasets indicated incomplete sequencing despite the large sequencing depth. Based on pairwise subsampling, the degree of clonotype sharing among donors was expected to be affected by sequencing depth. Sampling was restricted to blood, and TCR repertoires in tissues likely differ from the TCR repertoires found in blood. Because the study included a small number of donors, the genetic and exposure-history diversity represented was limited. About 4.5% of naive CD4, more than 3% of naive CD8, 2.3% of memory CD4, and 0.4% of memory CD8 clonotypes were shared across several donors.

CDR1 and CDR2 are drawn from the germline V gene: SNHLY, FYNNEI. The CDR3 contains 14 residues, cysteine and phenylalanine counted. The only DNA kept is the CDR3, 42 bases in frame from the first base. At the junction V is shortened by 1 base and J by 0 bases, with 4 bases in between. The sequence was collected from a man younger than 35 in good health. Some clones in this sample may be carry-over from other donors' samples. The specimen was memory CD4+ T cells from PBMCs. What the cell subset or site label conveys for this sample: CD45RA-negative fraction. The rearranged chain carries TRBV2 and TRBJ1-5; the D gene remains uncertain. The CDR3 here reads CASSEGNSNQPQHF. In nucleotides, the sequence is TGTGCCAGCAGTGAAGGGAATAGCAATCAGCCCCAGCATTTT.